A selection of T cell receptor beta chains follows, all from one sample in a study of radiation and T cells in renal cell carcinoma. Here immunoSEQ multiplex PCR was the method, and the copy in TCRdb shows in-frame clones only, minus some. The repertoire holds roughly 10,000 clones, with around 60% as singletons. The material sequenced was tumor tissue, taken from a patient whose treatment was nephrectomy without radiotherapy. Receptors originate from a man aged 40-50 years with renal cell carcinoma. The CDR3 runs from the conserved cysteine through the conserved F or W. A D gene is named only where the DNA matches it firmly. Clone size is not always given. Where it is, it says once, few, many or a class for expanded clones.

j_call d_call clone_size v_call cdr3_nt cdr3_aa
TRBJ2-5 TRBD2 - TRBV7-9 TGTGCCAGCAGCTTAGAGGGAAGGGTAGCGGGAGAGACCCAGTACTTC CASSLEGRVAGETQYF
TRBJ2-7 TRBD2 - TRBV9 TGTGCCAGCAGCAAGACTAGCGGTGTACACGAGCAGTACTTC CASSKTSGVHEQYF
TRBJ1-2 - - TRBV5-4 TGTGCCAGCAGCCCACCGGACAGCGAATATGGCTACACCTTC CASSPPDSEYGYTF
TRBJ2-2 - - TRBV6-4 TGTGCCAGCAGTGCGACAGAAGCTAACACCGGGGAGCTGTTTTTT CASSATEANTGELFF
TRBJ1-1 - few TRBV30 TGTGCCTGGAGGACCCGGGGGGATACTGAAGCTTTCTTT CAWRTRGDTEAFF
TRBJ1-6 - - TRBV6-6 TGTGCCAGCAGTTACAGGCAGTCTTCACCCCTCCACTTT CASSYRQSSPLHF
TRBJ2-1 TRBD2 - TRBV11-2 TGTGCCAGCAGTTCCGGACTAGCGGGAAAAACGGCTGAGCAGTTCTTC CASSSGLAGKTAEQFF
TRBJ2-2 TRBD2 - TRBV7-2 TGTGCCAGCAGCTTAGCCAGGGGAGGCGGGAGGGCCTACACCGGGGAGCTGTTTTTT CASSLARGGGRAYTGELFF
TRBJ1-2 - - TRBV6-5 TGTGCCAGCAGTTCCCAACGACAGAGATCCTATGGCTACACCTTC CASSSQRQRSYGYTF
TRBJ2-2 TRBD1 - TRBV7-2 TGTGCCAGCAGCCCAGGGACAGATCTACCGAACACCGGGGAGCTGTTTTTT CASSPGTDLPNTGELFF
TRBJ1-3 TRBD1 few TRBV5-1 TGCGCCAGCAGCTCGATGGTGGGACAGGCTGGAAACACCATATATTTT CASSSMVGQAGNTIYF
TRBJ1-4 - - TRBV2 TGTGCCAGCAGACGGGGCCCGGGGTCTAATGAAAAACTGTTTTTT CASRRGPGSNEKLFF
TRBJ1-1 - - TRBV5-5 TGTGCCAGCAGCTTGTGGGGTATGAACACTGAAGCTTTCTTT CASSLWGMNTEAFF
TRBJ1-1 - - TRBV7-6 TGTGCCAGCAGCCCTGAAACAGGGATGAACACTGAAGCTTTCTTT CASSPETGMNTEAFF
TRBJ1-3 - - TRBV29-1 TGCAGCGTCGGGGAGAGCTCTGGAAACACCATATATTTT CSVGESSGNTIYF
TRBJ1-2 - - TRBV7-2 TGTGCCAGCAGCTTAGGTGGAGCCCAGCGGGGCTACACCTTC CASSLGGAQRGYTF
TRBJ1-4 - - TRBV25-1 TGTGCCAGCAGTACACGGGAAACTAATGAAAAACTGTTTTTT CASSTRETNEKLFF
TRBJ2-7 - - TRBV6-1 TGTGCCAGCATAAAGGACTCTGCCTACGAGCAGTACTTC CASIKDSAYEQYF
TRBJ2-1 - once TRBV21-1 TGTGCCAGCGGAGCGGGTCCCTACAATGAGCAGTTCTTC CASGAGPYNEQFF
TRBJ2-3 - - TRBV10-1 TGCGCCAGCAGTGAGGCCGGGTTCCCCACAGATACGCAGTATTTT CASSEAGFPTDTQYF
TRBJ2-5 TRBD1 - TRBV5-4 TGTGCCAGCAGCCCACGGACAGGGCAAGAGACCCAGTACTTC CASSPRTGQETQYF
TRBJ2-7 - few TRBV5-1 TGCGCCAGCAGCTTGGAGGGCGGACCCGCGGACGAGCAGTACTTC CASSLEGGPADEQYF
TRBJ1-2 TRBD1 few TRBV2 TGTGCCAGCATGGTTCCGGACAGGTTTATCTATGGCTACACCTTC CASMVPDRFIYGYTF
TRBJ2-5 - - TRBV11-3 TGTGCCAGCAGCTCCTCGTCGGGTCGTGGAGAAGAGACCCAGTACTTC CASSSSSGRGEETQYF
TRBJ2-7 - - TRBV10-3 TGTGCCATCAGTGAGACCAGCTCCTACGAGCAGTACTTC CAISETSSYEQYF
TRBJ2-5 TRBD2 - TRBV7-9 TGTGCCAGCAGCTTGTCCCGACTAGCGGGAGAAGAGACCCAGTACTTC CASSLSRLAGEETQYF
TRBJ1-2 - medium-sized TRBV28 TGTGCCAGCACCATTGTCGGGCTCTATGGCTACACCTTC CASTIVGLYGYTF
TRBJ1-6 TRBD1 - TRBV4-3 TGCGCCAGCAGCCCAGGACAGGGATCGAATTCACCCCTCCACTTT CASSPGQGSNSPLHF
TRBJ2-7 - few TRBV4-1 TGCGCCAGCAGCCAAGTTGGACAGTACGAGCAGTACTTC CASSQVGQYEQYF
TRBJ1-4 TRBD1 - TRBV7-9 TGTGCCAGCAGCTTAGGAGACAGGGGGCAAAAGGAAAAACTGTTTTTT CASSLGDRGQKEKLFF
TRBJ2-3 - - TRBV25-1 TGTGCCAGCAGTGATTTCCTAGGCACAGATACGCAGTATTTT CASSDFLGTDTQYF
TRBJ2-7 TRBD1 - TRBV6-1 TGTGCCAGCAGTGAACTTTCAGGGGGCGGCGAGCAGTACTTC CASSELSGGGEQYF
TRBJ2-3 - - TRBV6-4 TGTGCCAGCAGTCCAGGGGGGGATACAGATACGCAGTATTTT CASSPGGDTDTQYF